Below, 21 T cell receptor beta chains from the same sample are listed, as sequenced in a study of blood T cell repertoires in COVID-19. The assay was immunoSEQ multiplex PCR, and TCRdb's table has in-frame clones only and misses some. Of under 130,000 clones in the sample, 80% to 90% were seen once. Sequences were obtained from peripheral blood. The receptors come from a woman older than 75 with acute or convalescent COVID-19.

In this sample, this clone turned up a few times. The V call is TRBV4-1, the J call TRBJ1-6; TRBD1 matches at 9 bases. The V gene end was trimmed by 1 base and the J gene end by 8 bases; junction bases not matched to a gene: 3. CDR3 length: 15 amino acids. Looked up from germline, CDR1 is MGHRA and CDR2 is YSYEKL. CDR3 sequence (DNA): TGCGCCAGCAGCCAAGGCGGGACAGGGTATTCACCCCTCCACTTT. Translated: CASSQGGTGYSPLHF.

The CDR3 DNA reads as TGTGCCAGCAGCGACAGACTGACTGAAGCTTTCTTT. Translated, it gives CASSDRLTEAFF. The V and J genes are TRBV12-3 or TRBV12-4 and TRBJ1-1; D is possibly TRBD1 (5 bases). V was pared by 6 bases and J by 5 bases, with 10 bases between. CDR3 length: 12 residues.

CDR3 coding DNA: TGTGCCAGCAGTCTCCAAGTTCAGGGGCCCCAGCATTTT. It is translated as CASSLQVQGPQHF. The chain is built from TRBV6-5 and TRBJ1-5; D may be TRBD1 (5 bases). Between the trimmed V and J ends, which lost 5 bases and 9 bases, there was a span of 14 bases. The length of the CDR3 is 13 residues. Germline V gene sequence: CDR1 MNHEY, CDR2 SVGAGI.

The gene calls are TRBV5-1 and TRBJ2-5; D is uncertain. The CDR3 runs 11 residues. Germline CDR1 and CDR2: SGHRS and YFSETQ. V lost 2 bases and J lost 5, with 4 bases in between. Written as DNA, the CDR3 is TGCGCCAGCAGCTTCCAGGAGACCCAGTACTTC. This encodes CASSFQETQYF.

The rearrangement links TRBV30 to TRBJ2-7; TRBD1 aligns across 7 bases. The germline CDR1 and CDR2 sequences are GTSNPN and SVGIG (reference sequence). V dropped 2 bases and J dropped 4; count of bases not matched to a gene: 5. The CDR3 length is 13 residues. The CDR3 loop is CAWSILQGYEQYF. The DNA of the CDR3 is TGTGCCTGGAGTATCCTACAGGGGTACGAGCAGTACTTC.

The rearrangement links TRBV24-1 to TRBJ2-2; D might be TRBD1 (5 bases). The V end was cut by 4 bases, the J end by 1 base, with 9 bases between. Germline CDR1 reads KGHDR; CDR2 reads SFDVKD. This CDR3 spans 15 amino acids. The CDR3 region is CATSDSGWNTGELFF. The DNA of the CDR3 is TGTGCCACCAGTGACTCAGGGTGGAACACCGGGGAGCTGTTTTTT.

This chain uses TRBV7-9 with TRBJ1-1; the D gene is possibly TRBD1 (5 bases). CDR1 and CDR2 (germline): SEHNR, FQNEAQ (reference sequence). V lost 5 bases to trimming and J lost 4 bases, with 14 bases between them. CDR3 length: 14 amino acids. The CDR3 sequence: CASSQMNGATEAFF. Written as DNA, the CDR3 is TGTGCCAGCAGCCAAATGAATGGGGCCACTGAAGCTTTCTTT.

CDR3: CASSLNEETPTLNTGELFF. The CDR3 nucleotides are TGTGCCAGCAGCTTAAATGAGGAGACTCCCACCTTGAACACCGGGGAGCTGTTTTTT. This chain connects TRBV7-6 to TRBJ2-2; D gene ambiguous. The CDR3 totals 19 residues. Germline values: CDR1 SGHVS, CDR2 FNYEAQ. Trimming shortened V by 2 bases and J by 1 base, and 20 bases separated the two germline ends.

V is TRBV27 and J is TRBJ1-2, with 8 nucleotides matching TRBD1. This CDR3 is 14 amino acids long. Trimming at V came to 5 bases and at J to 5 bases, leaving 7 bases not matched to a gene. Per the germline V gene, CDR1 is MNHEY and CDR2 is SMNVEV (reference sequence). CDR3 loop: CASSRGTGVYGYTF. CDR3 bases: TGTGCCAGCAGTCGGGGGACAGGAGTATATGGCTACACCTTC.

V and J are TRBV7-6 and TRBJ1-5, with D perhaps TRBD1 (5 bases). The ends were cut back, 3 bases at V and 3 bases at J, with 12 bases in the middle. CDR3 length: 15 amino acids. CDR1 is SGHVS, CDR2 FNYEAQ, per germline. CDR3 bases: TGTGCCAGCAGCTTGCGAACAGGCACCAATCAGCCCCAGCATTTT. Amino acid sequence: CASSLRTGTNQPQHF.

This rearrangement joins TRBV12-3 or TRBV12-4 to TRBJ1-2, with 7 bases lining up with TRBD1. The CDR3 has 13 amino acids. Germline trimming cut 5 bases from V and 4 bases from J; bases unmatched to any gene: 4. The CDR3 protein is CASSGSGGYGYTF. CDR3 sequence (DNA): TGTGCCAGCAGTGGCTCAGGGGGCTATGGCTACACCTTC.

This chain joins TRBV5-5 and TRBJ1-6; D may be TRBD1 (6 bases). V dropped 0 bases and J dropped 10 bases, with 14 bases sitting between them. The CDR3 length is 15 residues. Germline loops: CDR1 SGHKS, CDR2 YYEKEE (reference sequence). CDR3 residues: CASSLVGAGVSPLHF. CDR3 sequence (DNA): TGTGCCAGCAGCTTGGTGGGGGCGGGGGTCTCACCCCTCCACTTT. The entire variable domain, with the rest obtained from reference TRBV5-5 and TRBJ1-6, is as follows: DAGVTQSPTHLIKTRGQQVTLRCSPISGHKSVSWYQQVLGQGPQFIFQYYEKEERGRGNFPDRFSARQFPNYSSELNVNALLLGDSALYLCASSLVGAGVSPLHFGNGTRLTVT.

The chain links TRBV5-1 to TRBJ2-1, with TRBD1 identical over 12 bases. Germline V gene lookup returns CDR1 SGHRS and CDR2 YFSETQ. This CDR3 has 15 residues. With 3 bases clipped from V and 9 bases from J, the junction kept 7 bases outside the gene matches. The CDR3 sequence is CASSSGTGGYGEQFF. The CDR3 DNA is TGCGCCAGCAGCTCCGGGACAGGGGGCTATGGTGAGCAGTTCTTC.

V is TRBV19 and J is TRBJ1-4, with TRBD1 matching 7 bases. Trimming removed 6 bases from V and 5 bases from J; junction bases left unmatched: 3. Germline V lookup: CDR1 LNHDA, CDR2 SQIVND (reference sequence). The CDR3 is 13 residues long. Here the CDR3 DNA reads TGTGCCAGTAGGGGACAGCCGAATGAAAAACTGTTTTTT. Translated, it gives CASRGQPNEKLFF.

The chain is built from TRBV5-6 and TRBJ1-6; the match to TRBD1 covers 8 bases. V was pared by 0 bases and J by 9 bases, with 2 bases of the junction left unmatched. Germline V gene data show CDR1 as SGHDT and CDR2 as YYEEEE. The CDR3 is 14 amino acids. The CDR3 is CASSLDRGVSPLHF. The CDR3, as DNA: TGTGCCAGCAGCTTGGACAGGGGGGTTTCACCCCTCCACTTT.

V gene TRBV11-2 combines with J gene TRBJ2-7, with TRBD1 matching 9 bases. This CDR3 spans 16 amino acids. The germline gives CDR1 SGHAT, CDR2 FQNNGV. The junction had 8 bases not matched to a gene; V was cut back by 1 base and J by 4 bases. The CDR3 loop is CASSLGGTGNPYEQYF. CDR3 coding DNA: TGTGCCAGCAGCTTAGGCGGGACAGGGAACCCTTACGAGCAGTACTTC. The full variable domain, with the rest looked up from reference TRBV11-2 and TRBJ2-7, is EAGVAQSPRYKIIEKRQSVAFWCNPISGHATLYWYQQILGQGPKLLIQFQNNGVVDDSQLPKDRFSAERLKGVDSTLKIQPAKLEDSAVYLCASSLGGTGNPYEQYFGPGTRLTVT.

V and J are TRBV19 and TRBJ1-2; 8 bases line up with TRBD1. The CDR3 runs 16 residues. The V segment lost 6 bases and the J segment 4 bases; nucleotides outside the gene matches: 13. CDR1 LNHDA and CDR2 SQIVND come from the germline V gene (reference sequence). The CDR3 spells CASSREGTGNVYGYTF. The CDR3 bases are TGTGCCAGTAGCAGGGAAGGGACAGGAAACGTCTATGGCTACACCTTC.

The chain carries TRBV12-3 or TRBV12-4 and TRBJ1-2; 8 positions match TRBD1. The trim removed 3 bases at V and 8 bases at J, leaving 5 bases unmatched. This CDR3 contains 13 residues. CDR3 region: CASSFGQGSGYTF. In DNA, the CDR3 is TGTGCCAGCAGTTTCGGACAGGGCTCCGGCTACACCTTC.

J is TRBJ1-4 and V is TRBV3-1 (or the pseudogene TRBV3-2), with D perhaps TRBD1 (5 bases). This CDR3 is built from 15 residues. The germline V and J ends were trimmed by 1 base and 5 bases, with 11 bases remaining between them. Germline V gives CDR1 LGHDT, CDR2 YNNKEL (reference sequence). The CDR3 coding sequence is TGTGCCAGCAGCCAAGGCAGGGCGGTCAATGAAAAACTGTTTTTT. Amino acid sequence: CASSQGRAVNEKLFF.

The V call is TRBV7-2, the J call TRBJ1-4; a possible D gene is TRBD1 (5 bases). CDR1 and CDR2 (germline): SGHTA, FQGNSA. This CDR3 is 15 amino acids long. V lost 8 bases to trimming and J lost 5 bases, with 18 bases between them. Written as DNA, the CDR3 is TGTGCCAGCTCCCCATTAGGGGCAGTCAATGAAAAACTGTTTTTT. Encoded protein: CASSPLGAVNEKLFF. Complete variable domain (other parts from reference TRBV7-2 and TRBJ1-4): GAGVSQSPSNKVTEKGKDVELRCDPISGHTALYWYRQSLGQGLEFLIYFQGNSAPDKSGLPSDRFSAERTGGSVSTLTIQRTQQEDSAVYLCASSPLGAVNEKLFFGSGTQLSVL.

This chain joins TRBV10-3 and TRBJ1-6; 7 nucleotides align to TRBD1. This CDR3 contains 15 residues. J was trimmed by 7 bases and V by 5 bases; bases with no gene match: 8. Germline V CDR1 and CDR2: ENHRY, SYGVKD. DNA for the CDR3: TGTGCCATCAGTTGGGACAGCTTATACAATTCACCCCTCCACTTT. It encodes CAISWDSLYNSPLHF.